These T cell receptor beta chains were read from a single sample in a study of blood T cell repertoires in COVID-19. The data were produced by immunoSEQ multiplex PCR, yet TCRdb's version contains in-frame clones alone and is incomplete. The sample has around 97,000 clones, around 87% seen once. Source material: peripheral blood. These receptors came from a human donor in a cohort sampled during active COVID-19. CDR3s include the opening cysteine and the closing phenylalanine or tryptophan. The D gene is left open where the match is weak. For some rows the clone size is stated as once, few or many, or as a class when expanded; others skip it.

>NA|NA|TRBV15|TRBJ2-7|14
CATSRQSSLSEQYF
TGTGCCACCAGCCGACAGAGTTCCCTAAGTGAGCAGTACTTC
>NA|few|TRBV28|TRBJ1-5|16
CASSSWSVIWNQPQHF
TGTGCCAGCAGTTCTTGGTCGGTGATTTGGAATCAGCCCCAGCATTTT
>NA|once|TRBV5-4|TRBJ1-5|13
CASSLAGNQPQHF
TGTGCCAGCAGCCTGGCGGGAAATCAGCCCCAGCATTTT
>NA|NA|TRBV30|TRBJ1-2|14
CAWRSAGMGYGYTF
TGTGCCTGGAGGTCGGCAGGGATGGGTTATGGCTACACCTTC
>NA|NA|TRBV7-9|TRBJ1-3|18
CASSLDWGSGSSGNTIYF
TGTGCCAGCAGCTTAGATTGGGGCTCCGGGAGCTCTGGAAACACCATATATTTT
>NA|few|TRBV18|TRBJ1-2|14
CASSPPGTSGIYTF
TGTGCCAGCTCACCTCCCGGGACATCCGGAATATACACCTTC
>TRBD2|NA|TRBV5-1|TRBJ2-1|15
CASSSEIAGYNEQFF
TGCGCCAGCAGCTCCGAGATAGCGGGCTACAATGAGCAGTTCTTC
>TRBD2|NA|TRBV24-1|TRBJ2-1|16
CATSDLRTGGGNEQFF
TGTGCCACCAGTGATTTGAGGACGGGAGGAGGCAATGAGCAGTTCTTC
>TRBD2|once|TRBV6-9|TRBJ2-1|16
CASSNHSSGGYDEQFF
TGTGCCAGCAGTAATCATTCTAGCGGGGGGTACGATGAGCAGTTCTTC
>NA|NA|TRBV28|TRBJ2-7|14
CASTGFGNSYEQYF
TGTGCCAGCACCGGTTTCGGGAATTCCTACGAGCAGTACTTC
>TRBD2|NA|TRBV18|TRBJ2-7|16
CASSLPGLAGVGEQYF
TGTGCCAGCTCACTACCGGGACTAGCGGGAGTAGGGGAGCAGTACTTC
>NA|NA|TRBV7-6|TRBJ2-1|16
CASSSRFRAIRNEQFF
TGTGCCAGCAGCTCTCGGTTCAGGGCAATACGAAATGAGCAGTTCTTC
>NA|NA|TRBV15|TRBJ1-1|15
CATSRDRPKNTEAFF
TGTGCCACCAGCAGAGACAGGCCCAAGAACACTGAAGCTTTCTTT
>TRBD2|NA|TRBV6-5|TRBJ2-2|15
CASRPGLSNTGELFF
TGTGCCAGCAGACCGGGACTATCGAACACCGGGGAGCTGTTTTTT
>NA|NA|TRBV4-1|TRBJ2-7|13
CASSQAEDYEQYF
TGCGCCAGCAGCCAAGCTGAGGACTACGAGCAGTACTTC
>NA|NA|TRBV11-2|TRBJ2-3|13
CASSLGAGDTQYF
TGTGCCAGCAGCTTAGGAGCCGGGGATACGCAGTATTTT
>NA|once|TRBV7-7|TRBJ1-1|16
CASSLYRDTMNTEAFF
TGTGCTAGCAGCTTATACCGGGACACGATGAACACTGAAGCTTTCTTT
>NA|NA|TRBV19|TRBJ2-1|14
CASSIELGRNEQFF
TGTGCCAGTAGTATAGAACTAGGGAGGAATGAGCAGTTCTTC
>TRBD1|NA|TRBV29-1|TRBJ2-1|15
CSVELTGQLDNEQFF
TGCAGCGTTGAACTAACGGGACAGCTCGACAATGAGCAGTTCTTC
>TRBD1|NA|TRBV7-9|TRBJ1-1|16
CASSETGGRLNTEAFF
TGTGCCAGCAGCGAGACAGGGGGGAGGCTGAACACTGAAGCTTTCTTT
>TRBD2|NA|TRBV7-6|TRBJ2-1|15
CASSRTSGGLVEQFF
TGTGCCAGCAGTCGGACTAGCGGGGGTCTCGTCGAGCAGTTCTTC
>NA|once|TRBV12-3/TRBV12-4|TRBJ2-1|12
CASSSSTNEQFF
TGTGCCAGCAGTTCAAGCACCAATGAGCAGTTCTTC
>TRBD1|once|TRBV29-1|TRBJ2-6|15
CSVAPGGTGANVLTF
TGCAGCGTTGCGCCAGGGGGCACTGGGGCCAACGTCCTGACTTTC
>NA|NA|TRBV5-4|TRBJ2-1|14
CASSYSGAYNEQFF
TGTGCCAGCAGTTATAGCGGCGCCTACAATGAGCAGTTCTTC
>NA|NA|TRBV5-1|TRBJ2-7|14
CASYTGLQSYEQYF
TGCGCCAGCTATACGGGACTTCAATCCTACGAGCAGTACTTC
>NA|NA|TRBV29-1|TRBJ2-1|15
CSVEGGQSSYNEQFF
TGCAGCGTTGAGGGCGGACAGAGCTCCTACAATGAGCAGTTCTTC
>TRBD1|NA|TRBV28|TRBJ1-6|15
CASSLDRDNNSPLHF
TGTGCCAGCAGCCTCGACAGGGACAATAATTCACCCCTCCACTTT
>TRBD1|few|TRBV7-3|TRBJ1-2|11
CASGQGGGYTF
TGTGCCAGCGGACAGGGGGGAGGCTACACCTTC
>NA|NA|TRBV25-1|TRBJ2-7|13
CASRNSLYYEQYF
TGTGCCAGCAGGAATAGCCTCTATTACGAGCAGTACTTC
>NA|NA|TRBV5-1|TRBJ1-1|13
CASSLGGVTEAFF
TGCGCCAGCAGCTTGGGGGGCGTTACTGAAGCTTTCTTT
>NA|NA|TRBV7-7|TRBJ2-5|15
CASSPRDISQETQYF
TGTGCTAGCAGCCCCCGGGACATCAGCCAAGAGACCCAGTACTTC
>NA|NA|TRBV7-2|TRBJ2-7|15
CASSLDWGSTYEQYF
TGTGCCAGCAGCTTAGACTGGGGCTCAACCTACGAGCAGTACTTC
>TRBD1|NA|TRBV5-1|TRBJ1-2|14
CASSFGQGDYGYTF
TGCGCCAGCAGCTTTGGACAGGGTGACTATGGCTACACCTTC
>TRBD2|NA|TRBV6-2/TRBV6-3|TRBJ2-1|16
CASSSFSGRTFVEQFF
TGTGCCAGCAGTTCCTTTAGCGGGAGGACCTTTGTGGAGCAGTTCTTC
>TRBD2|NA|TRBV4-3|TRBJ2-1|16
CASSPRGTSGNNEQFF
TGCGCCAGCAGCCCAAGGGGGACTAGCGGGAACAATGAGCAGTTCTTC
>NA|NA|TRBV6-5|TRBJ2-7|12
CASSTGPTPQYF
TGTGCCAGCAGCACAGGTCCTACGCCGCAGTACTTC
>TRBD1|NA|TRBV5-4|TRBJ1-1|15
CASSSPGQMNTEAFF
TGTGCCAGCAGCTCTCCGGGACAGATGAACACTGAAGCTTTCTTT
>NA|NA|TRBV18|TRBJ1-3|11
CASSSGNTIYF
TGTGCCAGCTCGTCAGGAAACACCATATATTTT
>NA|NA|TRBV5-6|TRBJ2-3|14
CASSLVQGADTQYF
TGTGCCAGCAGCTTGGTCCAGGGTGCGGATACGCAGTATTTT
>TRBD1|NA|TRBV7-9|TRBJ1-3|19
CASSRDRGPITVSGNTIYF
TGTGCCAGCAGCCGGGACAGGGGCCCCATAACCGTCTCTGGAAACACCATATATTTT
>TRBD2|NA|TRBV2|TRBJ2-7|12
CASSVGGDEQYF
TGTGCCAGCAGTGTGGGAGGGGACGAGCAGTACTTC
>TRBD1|NA|TRBV28|TRBJ2-7|15
CASRQDRGQDDEQYF
TGTGCCAGCAGGCAGGACAGGGGGCAGGATGACGAGCAGTACTTC
>TRBD2|NA|TRBV7-2|TRBJ2-2|16
CASSFGVSGSPGELFF
TGTGCCAGCAGCTTCGGAGTTAGCGGGAGCCCCGGGGAGCTGTTTTTT
>TRBD1|NA|TRBV6-2/TRBV6-3|TRBJ2-5|14
CASSYLGQQETQYF
TGTGCCAGCAGTTATCTGGGACAGCAAGAGACCCAGTACTTC
>TRBD1|NA|TRBV19|TRBJ2-1|15
CASNSRQGAGNEQFF
TGTGCCAGTAACAGCCGGCAGGGGGCGGGCAATGAGCAGTTCTTC
>NA|NA|TRBV7-2|TRBJ1-5|14
CASSFGLSNQPQHF
TGTGCCAGCAGCTTTGGGCTGAGCAATCAGCCCCAGCATTTT
>NA|once|TRBV6-5|TRBJ1-2|13
CASSLLSEWGYTF
TGTGCCAGCAGTCTTCTCTCTGAGTGGGGCTACACCTTC
>TRBD1|NA|TRBV2|TRBJ2-3|16
CASIPGTGGYTDTQYF
TGTGCCAGCATTCCCGGGACAGGGGGGTACACAGATACGCAGTATTTT
>TRBD2|NA|TRBV10-3|TRBJ2-1|14
CAIRTSGGSNEQFF
TGTGCCATCAGAACTAGCGGGGGTTCTAATGAGCAGTTCTTC
>NA|NA|TRBV4-1|TRBJ2-7|16
CASSQDDETGTYEQYF
TGCGCCAGCAGCCAAGATGATGAGACAGGAACCTACGAGCAGTACTTC
>TRBD1|NA|TRBV18|TRBJ1-6|16
CASSPTGGANNSPLHF
TGTGCCAGCTCACCGACAGGGGGCGCGAATAATTCACCCCTCCACTTT